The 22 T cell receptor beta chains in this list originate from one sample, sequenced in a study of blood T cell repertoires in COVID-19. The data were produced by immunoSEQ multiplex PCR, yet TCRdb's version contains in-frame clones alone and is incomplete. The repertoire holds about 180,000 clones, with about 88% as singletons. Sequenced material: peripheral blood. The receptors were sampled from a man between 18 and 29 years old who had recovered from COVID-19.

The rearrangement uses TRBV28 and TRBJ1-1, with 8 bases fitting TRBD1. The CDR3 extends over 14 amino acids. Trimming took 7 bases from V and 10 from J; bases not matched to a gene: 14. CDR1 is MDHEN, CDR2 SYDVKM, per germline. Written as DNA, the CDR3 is TGTGCCAGCAACCTATGGGACAGGACCGCTGGAGCTTTCTTT. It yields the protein CASNLWDRTAGAFF.

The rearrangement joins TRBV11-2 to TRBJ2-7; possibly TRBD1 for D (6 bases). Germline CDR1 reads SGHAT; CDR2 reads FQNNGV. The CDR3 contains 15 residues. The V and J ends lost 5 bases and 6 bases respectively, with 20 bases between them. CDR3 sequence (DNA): TGTGCCAGCAGCGACCATGGGCAGGGGAGAGGCGAGCAGTACTTC. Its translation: CASSDHGQGRGEQYF.

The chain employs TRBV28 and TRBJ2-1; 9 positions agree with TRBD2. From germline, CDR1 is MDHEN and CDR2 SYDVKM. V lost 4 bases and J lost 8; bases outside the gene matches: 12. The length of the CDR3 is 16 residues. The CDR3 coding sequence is TGTGCCAGCAGTTCAACCCCGGGACTAGCCTTTGATGAGCAGTTCTTC. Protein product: CASSSTPGLAFDEQFF.

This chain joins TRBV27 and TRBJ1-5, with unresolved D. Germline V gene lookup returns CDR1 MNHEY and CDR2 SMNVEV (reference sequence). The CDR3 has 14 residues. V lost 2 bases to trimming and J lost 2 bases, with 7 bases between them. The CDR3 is CASSLNEGNQPQHF. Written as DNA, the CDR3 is TGTGCCAGCAGTTTAAACGAGGGCAATCAGCCCCAGCATTTT.

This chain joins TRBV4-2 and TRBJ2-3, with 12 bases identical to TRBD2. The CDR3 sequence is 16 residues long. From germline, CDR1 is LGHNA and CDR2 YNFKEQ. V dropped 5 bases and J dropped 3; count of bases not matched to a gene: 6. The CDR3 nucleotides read TGTGCCAGCAGCACTAGCGGGAGGATTGGGACAGATACGCAGTATTTT. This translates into CASSTSGRIGTDTQYF.

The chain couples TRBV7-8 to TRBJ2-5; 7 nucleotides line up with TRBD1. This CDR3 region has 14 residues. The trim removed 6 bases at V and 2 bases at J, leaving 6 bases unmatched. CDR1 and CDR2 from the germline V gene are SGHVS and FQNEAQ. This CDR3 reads CASSLRGLQETQYF. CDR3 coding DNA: TGTGCCAGCAGTCTTAGGGGGCTTCAAGAGACCCAGTACTTC. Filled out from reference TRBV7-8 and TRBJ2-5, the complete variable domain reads GAGVSQSPRYKVAKRGQDVALRCDPISGHVSLFWYQQALGQGPEFLTYFQNEAQLDKSGLPSDRFFAERPEGSVSTLKIQRTQQEDSAVYLCASSLRGLQETQYFGPGTRLLVL.

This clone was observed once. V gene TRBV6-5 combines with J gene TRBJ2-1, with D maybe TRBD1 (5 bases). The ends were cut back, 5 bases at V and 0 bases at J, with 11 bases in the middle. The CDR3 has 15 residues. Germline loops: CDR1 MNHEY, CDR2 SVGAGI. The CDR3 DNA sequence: TGTGCCAGCAGTCCTCCAGGGTTCTCCTACAATGAGCAGTTCTTC. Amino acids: CASSPPGFSYNEQFF.

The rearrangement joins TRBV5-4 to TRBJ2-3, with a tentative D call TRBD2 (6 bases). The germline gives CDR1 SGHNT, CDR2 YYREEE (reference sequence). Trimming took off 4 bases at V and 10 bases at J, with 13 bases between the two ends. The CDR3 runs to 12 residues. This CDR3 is CASSRDRESQYF. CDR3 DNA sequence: TGTGCCAGCAGCCGGGACCGGGAGTCGCAGTATTTT.

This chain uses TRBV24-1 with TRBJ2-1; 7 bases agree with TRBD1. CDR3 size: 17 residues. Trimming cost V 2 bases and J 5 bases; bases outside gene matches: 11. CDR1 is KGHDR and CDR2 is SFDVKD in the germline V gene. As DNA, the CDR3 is TGTGCCACCAGTGATTCCTCGACAGGGATTTTACACAATGAGCAGTTCTTC. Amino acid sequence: CATSDSSTGILHNEQFF.

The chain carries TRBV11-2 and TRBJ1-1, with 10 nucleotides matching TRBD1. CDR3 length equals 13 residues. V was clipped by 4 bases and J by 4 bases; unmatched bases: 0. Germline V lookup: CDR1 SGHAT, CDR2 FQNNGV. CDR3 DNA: TGTGCCAGCAGCTGGACAGGGGGCACTGAAGCTTTCTTT. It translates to CASSWTGGTEAFF. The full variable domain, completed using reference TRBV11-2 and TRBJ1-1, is EAGVAQSPRYKIIEKRQSVAFWCNPISGHATLYWYQQILGQGPKLLIQFQNNGVVDDSQLPKDRFSAERLKGVDSTLKIQPAKLEDSAVYLCASSWTGGTEAFFGQGTRLTVV.

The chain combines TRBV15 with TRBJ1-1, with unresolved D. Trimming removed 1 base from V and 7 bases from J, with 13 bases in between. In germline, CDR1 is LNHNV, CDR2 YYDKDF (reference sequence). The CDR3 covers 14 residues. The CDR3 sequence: CATSRAYGMGEAFF. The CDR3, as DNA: TGTGCCACCAGCAGAGCCTACGGGATGGGTGAAGCTTTCTTT.

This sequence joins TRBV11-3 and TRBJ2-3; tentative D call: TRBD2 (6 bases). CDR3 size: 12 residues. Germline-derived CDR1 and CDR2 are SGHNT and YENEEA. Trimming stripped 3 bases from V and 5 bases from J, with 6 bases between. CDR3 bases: TGTGCCAGCAGCTTGGGGGGAGATACGCAGTATTTT. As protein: CASSLGGDTQYF.

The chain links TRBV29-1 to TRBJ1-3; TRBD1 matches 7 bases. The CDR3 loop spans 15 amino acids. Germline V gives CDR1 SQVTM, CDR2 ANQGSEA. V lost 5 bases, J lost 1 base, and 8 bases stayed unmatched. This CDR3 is CSVLGTATSGNTIYF. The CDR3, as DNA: TGCAGCGTTCTCGGGACAGCCACTTCTGGAAACACCATATATTTT.

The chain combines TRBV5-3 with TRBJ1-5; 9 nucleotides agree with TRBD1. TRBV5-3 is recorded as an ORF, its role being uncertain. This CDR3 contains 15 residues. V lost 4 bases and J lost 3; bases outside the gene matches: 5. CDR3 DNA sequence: TGTGCCAGAAGCAGGCGGACAGGGGCCAATCAGCCCCAGCATTTT. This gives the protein CARSRRTGANQPQHF.

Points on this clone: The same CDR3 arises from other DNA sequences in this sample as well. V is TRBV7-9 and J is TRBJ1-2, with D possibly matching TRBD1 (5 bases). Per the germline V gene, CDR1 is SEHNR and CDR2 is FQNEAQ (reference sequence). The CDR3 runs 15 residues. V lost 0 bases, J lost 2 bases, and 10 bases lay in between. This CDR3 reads CASSLAGGGNYGYTF. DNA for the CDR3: TGTGCCAGCAGCTTAGCGGGTGGGGGGAACTATGGCTACACCTTC.

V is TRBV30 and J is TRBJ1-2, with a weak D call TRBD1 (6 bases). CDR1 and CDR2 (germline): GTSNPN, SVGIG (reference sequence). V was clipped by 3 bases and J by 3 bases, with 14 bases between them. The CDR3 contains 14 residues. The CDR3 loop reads CAWSEGQRHYGYTF. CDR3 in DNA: TGTGCCTGGAGCGAAGGACAGCGCCACTATGGCTACACCTTC.

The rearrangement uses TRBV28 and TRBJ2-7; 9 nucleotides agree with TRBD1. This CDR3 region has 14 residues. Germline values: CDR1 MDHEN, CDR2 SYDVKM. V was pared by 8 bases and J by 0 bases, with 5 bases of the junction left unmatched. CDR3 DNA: TGTGCCAGCCGGAAGACAGGGGGCTCCTACGAGCAGTACTTC. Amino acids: CASRKTGGSYEQYF.

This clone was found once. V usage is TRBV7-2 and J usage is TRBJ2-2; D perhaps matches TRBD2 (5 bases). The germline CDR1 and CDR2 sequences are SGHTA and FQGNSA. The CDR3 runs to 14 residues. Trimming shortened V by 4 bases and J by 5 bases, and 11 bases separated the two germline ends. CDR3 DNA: TGTGCCAGCAGCTCGGGATCGACTACCGGGGAGCTGTTTTTT. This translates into CASSSGSTTGELFF.

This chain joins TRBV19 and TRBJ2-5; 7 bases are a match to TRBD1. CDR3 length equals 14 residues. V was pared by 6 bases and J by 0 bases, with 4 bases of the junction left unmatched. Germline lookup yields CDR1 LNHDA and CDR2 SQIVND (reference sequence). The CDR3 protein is CASSTGAYQETQYF. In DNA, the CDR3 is TGTGCCAGTAGCACAGGGGCCTACCAAGAGACCCAGTACTTC. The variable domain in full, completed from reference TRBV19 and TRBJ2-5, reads DGGITQSPKYLFRKEGQNVTLSCEQNLNHDAMYWYRQDPGQGLRLIYYSQIVNDFQKGDIAEGYSVSREKKESFPLTVTSAQKNPTAFYLCASSTGAYQETQYFGPGTRLLVL.

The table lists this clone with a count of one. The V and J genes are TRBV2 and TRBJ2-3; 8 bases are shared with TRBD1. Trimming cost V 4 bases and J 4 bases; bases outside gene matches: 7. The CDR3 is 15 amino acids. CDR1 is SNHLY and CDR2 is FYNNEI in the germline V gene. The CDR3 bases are TGTGCCAGCAGTGTTTTGGGGACAGGTCCAGATACGCAGTATTTT. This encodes CASSVLGTGPDTQYF.

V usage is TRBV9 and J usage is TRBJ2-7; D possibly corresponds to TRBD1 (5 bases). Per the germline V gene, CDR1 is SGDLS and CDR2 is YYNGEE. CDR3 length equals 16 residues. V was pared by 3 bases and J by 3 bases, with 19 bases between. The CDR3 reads CASSGTLGAWDYEQYF. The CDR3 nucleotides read TGTGCCAGCAGCGGGACGCTAGGGGCCTGGGACTACGAGCAGTACTTC. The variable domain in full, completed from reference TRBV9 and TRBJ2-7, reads DSGVTQTPKHLITATGQRVTLRCSPRSGDLSVYWYQQSLDQGLQFLIQYYNGEERAKGNILERFSAQQFPDLHSELNLSSLELGDSALYFCASSGTLGAWDYEQYFGPGTRLTVT.

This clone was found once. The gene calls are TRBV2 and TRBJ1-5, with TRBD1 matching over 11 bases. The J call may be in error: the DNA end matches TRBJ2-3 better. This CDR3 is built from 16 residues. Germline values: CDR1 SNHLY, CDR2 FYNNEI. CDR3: CASSGRGQGGSQPQYF. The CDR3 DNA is TGTGCCAGCAGCGGGCGGGGACAGGGGGGTTCTCAGCCCCAGTATTTT.